This TCR beta chain emerged from a study of a mutant IDH1 vaccine in newly diagnosed glioma. In the study overall: There were eight vaccinations for patients, given in weeks 1, 3, 5, 7, 11, 15, 19 and 23. Either 4-6 weeks after radiotherapy alone or alongside temozolomide, vaccination was begun. Study conclusions and caveats: It seemed that pseudoprogression was not linked to changes in the top peripheral T cell clonotypes.

V lost 4 bases to trimming and J lost 2 bases, with 12 bases between them. CDR1 SQVTM and CDR2 ANQGSEA come from the germline V gene. This CDR3 is built from 14 residues. The time point: week 23, last vaccination. Doses comprised 300 ug of mutant IDH1 20-mer peptide each, plus topical imiquimod. Turning to this clone: Its cognate antigen is unknown.

Sequencing used immunoSEQ multiplex PCR; TCRdb keeps in-frame clones, though not all of them. The sample shows roughly 40,000 clones, less than 95% of them seen only once. The TCR sequence derives from a man aged 45-65 years with glioma. This specimen was PBMCs, taken from a glioma patient whose treatment included an IDH1 peptide vaccine. This chain uses TRBV29-1 with TRBJ2-1; maybe TRBD2 (5 bases). CDR3 amino acids: CSVASPKTYNEQFF. CDR3 nucleotide sequence: TGCAGCGTTGCTAGCCCAAAAACCTACAATGAGCAGTTCTTC.